The table lists the clone carrying this TCR beta chain with a few counts. Through a sample-barcoded 5' primer and a J-beta primer mix, a second PCR was run for 7 to 11 cycles. All cDNA molecules were each tagged by a template-switch adaptor with 12 random nucleotides. TCRdb itself ran the 5' RACE reads through MiXCR, one entry per CDR3 protein. The sample consists of some 1.5 million distinct CDR3 sequences, 28% of them appearing once. The data derive from a study of blood T cells in healthy people across ages. PBMCs were isolated at a quantity of at least 7 million per sample. The sequenced sample was blood. The sequence came from a woman aged 25 to 45 in good health.

The CDR3 sequence is CASSGVSGGTQYF. The DNA for the CDR3 is TGTGCCAGTAGTGGGGTATCAGGGGGGACCCAGTACTTC. The chain combines TRBV19 with TRBJ2-7; 7 nucleotides agree with TRBD1. The DNA end lines up better with TRBJ2-5; the J call may be wrong. The CDR3 runs to 13 residues. Germline CDR1 LNHDA, CDR2 SQIVND (reference sequence).